These 5 T cell receptor beta chains originate from one sample sequenced in a study of blood T cells in healthy people across ages. With a J-beta primer mix and a sample-barcoded 5' primer, a second PCR ran about 7 to 11 cycles. TCRdb reprocessed the 5' RACE reads via MiXCR and lists one record per CDR3 protein. The sample records approximately 1,100,000 distinct CDR3 sequences, under 55% being singletons. The sequencing sample was made of blood. The receptors were gathered from a woman aged 55-69 years in good health.

The table lists this clonotype with a count of one. The chain has TRBV20-1 and TRBJ2-7; TRBD2 aligns across 8 bases. This CDR3 is 12 amino acids long. CDR1 and CDR2 from the germline V gene are DFQATT and SNEGSKA (reference sequence). The trim removed 6 bases at V and 7 bases at J, leaving 8 bases unmatched. The CDR3 DNA reads as TGCAGTGCAACCGGGACTAGGGCTGAGCAGTACTTC. Translating it yields CSATGTRAEQYF.

The chain employs TRBV9 and TRBJ2-7; no clear D. The DNA end favors TRBJ2-5, so the J call may be wrong. The length of the CDR3 is 14 residues. Germline V CDR1 and CDR2: SGDLS, YYNGEE. Here the CDR3 reads CASSVAAQVETQYF. Written as DNA, the CDR3 is TGTGCCAGCAGCGTAGCGGCCCAGGTAGAGACCCAGTACTTC.

This clonotype was seen a few times. The chain employs TRBV9 and TRBJ1-2; no definite D call. Germline V gene sequence: CDR1 SGDLS, CDR2 YYNGEE. The CDR3 has 10 residues. V dropped 5 bases and J dropped 5 bases, with 4 bases sitting between them. In DNA, the CDR3 is TGTGCCAGCAGGGGGTATGGCTACACCTTC. This sequence encodes CASRGYGYTF.

The chain recombines TRBV20-1 with TRBJ1-1, with TRBD1 matching over 7 bases. The CDR3 length is 14 residues. From germline, CDR1 is DFQATT and CDR2 SNEGSKA (reference sequence). Losses at the gene ends were 0 bases for V and 1 base for J; bases not matched to a gene: 2. The CDR3 DNA is TGCAGTGCTAGAGAGACAGGGCGGAACACTGAAGCTTTCTTT. It yields the protein CSARETGRNTEAFF.

The chain employs TRBV7-9 and TRBJ2-4; 11 bases line up with TRBD2. Per the germline V gene, CDR1 is SEHNR and CDR2 is FQNEAQ (reference sequence). CDR3 size: 18 residues. Germline trimming cut 4 bases from V and 7 bases from J; bases unmatched to any gene: 15. The CDR3 loop is CASSSAHSGRAIVNIQYF. The DNA for the CDR3 is TGTGCCAGCAGCTCAGCCCATAGCGGGAGGGCCATTGTTAACATTCAGTACTTC.